This T cell receptor beta chain was captured by sequencing in a study of T cells expressing NK-cell markers (dated by TCRdb to about 2020). With respect to the entire study: About 8 donors provided sorted CD3+CD56+NKG2C+, CD3+CD56+NKG2C- and CD3+CD56-NKG2C+ T-cell subsets, whose TCR beta-chain repertoires were profiled. Seven of the eight sequenced donors were HCMV-seropositive and one was HCMV-seronegative. The study sequenced eight donors, all healthy volunteers chosen at random: three men and five women. Illumina HiSeq 2000/2500, MiSeq or NextSeq was used to sequence libraries as 2 x 150 bp reads. Summary of the overall study and its limitations: Those dominant clonotypes were again the most abundant among CD3+CD56-NKG2C+ cells in a handful of donors, at about 25-65%. In roughly six donors, the dominant CD3+CD56+NKG2C+ clonotypes ranked among the top 10 CD8+ clonotypes, making up roughly 1.0-8% of CD8+ T cells. It remained unclear whether the expanded NKG2C-expressing T cell clones were specific for HCMV antigens.

TCRdb lists the instrument as Illumina HiSeq 2000. TCR beta cDNA libraries were made by 5'RACE template switching that added a universal primer site and unique molecular identifiers. Priming for cDNA synthesis came from the TCR beta constant segment, and two successive PCR amplification steps followed. Concerning the study's data processing: MIGEC handled demultiplexing of the reads and grouping by UMI, while MiTCR was used to assemble and quantify clonotypes. To exclude erroneous sequences, any TCR cDNA sequence not supported by at least two reads was discarded. The tcR package was used for downstream repertoire analysis, with clonotypes matched between fractions based on CDR3 nucleotide sequence plus V segment. VDJmatch was used to annotate antigen specificity against VDJdb, with one amino acid substitution in CDR3 allowed. TCRdb reprocessed the raw reads; every CDR3 protein sequence is a single record, and DNA is not supplied. These V and J calls are TCRdb output, not the study's own analysis. This sample's table has entries for some 340,000 distinct CDR3 sequences. Jointly, the top ten make up 5.2% of the sample.

A word on this clonotype: Which antigen it targets is not known.

HCMV serostatus was determined by detecting HCMV-specific IgG in serum with a commercial ELISA kit. Ficoll density gradient centrifugation was used to isolate peripheral blood mononuclear cells from blood. Its CDR3 holds 18 amino acids, cysteine through phenylalanine. No DNA was logged. The germline V gene supplies CDR1 SGHRS and CDR2 YFSETQ. The chain employs TRBV5-1 and TRBJ2-2; TCRdb designates TRBD1, a call that cannot be tested without DNA. The sample was blood T cells: a sorted CD56 or NKG2C T cell subset, CD4+ or CD8+ T cells, or bulk PBMC T cells (not recorded which). The clonotype was recovered from a man between 18 and 69 years old in good health. The CDR3 in this case is CASSKLTGTGIGDRELFF.